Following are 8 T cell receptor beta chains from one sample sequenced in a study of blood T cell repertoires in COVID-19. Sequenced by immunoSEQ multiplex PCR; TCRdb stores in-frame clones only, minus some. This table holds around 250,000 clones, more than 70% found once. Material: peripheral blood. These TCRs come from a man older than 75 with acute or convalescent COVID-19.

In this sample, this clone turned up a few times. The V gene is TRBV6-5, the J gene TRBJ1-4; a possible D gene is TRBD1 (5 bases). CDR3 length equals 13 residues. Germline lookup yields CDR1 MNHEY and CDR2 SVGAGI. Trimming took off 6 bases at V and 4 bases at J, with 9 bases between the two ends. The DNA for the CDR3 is TGTGCCAGCAGGACAGTAAATAATGAAAAACTGTTTTTT. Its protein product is CASRTVNNEKLFF.

The DNA of the CDR3 is TGTGCCAGCAGTGGACAGGGTGGCGACGAGCAGTACTTC. It is translated as CASSGQGGDEQYF. The chain combines TRBV19 with TRBJ2-7; 8 nucleotides match TRBD1. Germline V gene data show CDR1 as LNHDA and CDR2 as SQIVND (reference sequence). V gave up 9 bases and J gave up 5 bases; unmatched junction bases: 9. This CDR3 spans 13 amino acids. Full variable domain (rest looked up from reference TRBV19 and TRBJ2-7): DGGITQSPKYLFRKEGQNVTLSCEQNLNHDAMYWYRQDPGQGLRLIYYSQIVNDFQKGDIAEGYSVSREKKESFPLTVTSAQKNPTAFYLCASSGQGGDEQYFGPGTRLTVT.

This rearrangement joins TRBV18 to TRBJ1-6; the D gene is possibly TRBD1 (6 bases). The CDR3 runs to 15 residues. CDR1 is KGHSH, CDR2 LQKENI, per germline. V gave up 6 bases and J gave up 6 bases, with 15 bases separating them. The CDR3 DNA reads TGTGCCAGCTCTGAAAGACAGGCGGCTAATTCACCCCTCCACTTT. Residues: CASSERQAANSPLHF.

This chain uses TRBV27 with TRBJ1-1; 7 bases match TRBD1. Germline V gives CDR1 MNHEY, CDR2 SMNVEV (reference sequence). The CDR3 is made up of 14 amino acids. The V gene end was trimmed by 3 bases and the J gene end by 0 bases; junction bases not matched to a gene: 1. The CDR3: CASSLDRMNTEAFF. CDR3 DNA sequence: TGTGCCAGCAGTTTGGACAGGATGAACACTGAAGCTTTCTTT.

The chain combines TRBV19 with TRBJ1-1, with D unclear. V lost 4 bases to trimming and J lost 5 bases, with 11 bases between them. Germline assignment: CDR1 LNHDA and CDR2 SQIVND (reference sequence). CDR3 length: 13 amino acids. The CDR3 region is CASSSRERTEAFF. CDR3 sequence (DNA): TGTGCCAGTAGTAGTAGGGAGAGGACTGAAGCTTTCTTT.

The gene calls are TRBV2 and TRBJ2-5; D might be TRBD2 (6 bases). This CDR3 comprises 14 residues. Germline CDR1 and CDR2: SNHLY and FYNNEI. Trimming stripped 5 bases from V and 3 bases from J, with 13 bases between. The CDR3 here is CASSQLAQKETQYF. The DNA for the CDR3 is TGTGCCAGCAGTCAGCTAGCGCAGAAAGAGACCCAGTACTTC.

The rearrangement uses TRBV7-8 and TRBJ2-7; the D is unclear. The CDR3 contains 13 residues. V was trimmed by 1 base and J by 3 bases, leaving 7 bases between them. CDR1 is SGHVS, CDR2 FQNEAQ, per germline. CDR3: CASSLGHSYEQYF. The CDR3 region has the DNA TGTGCCAGCAGCTTAGGGCACAGCTACGAGCAGTACTTC.

CDR3 DNA sequence: TGTGCCAGCAGCTTGGCTGGGACACTTCCTTCACCCCTCCACTTT. Translated, it gives CASSLAGTLPSPLHF. The chain recombines TRBV5-4 with TRBJ1-6; D possibly corresponds to TRBD1 (6 bases). V dropped 0 bases and J dropped 9 bases, with 13 bases sitting between them. Germline CDR1 and CDR2: SGHNT and YYREEE (reference sequence). The CDR3 runs 15 residues.